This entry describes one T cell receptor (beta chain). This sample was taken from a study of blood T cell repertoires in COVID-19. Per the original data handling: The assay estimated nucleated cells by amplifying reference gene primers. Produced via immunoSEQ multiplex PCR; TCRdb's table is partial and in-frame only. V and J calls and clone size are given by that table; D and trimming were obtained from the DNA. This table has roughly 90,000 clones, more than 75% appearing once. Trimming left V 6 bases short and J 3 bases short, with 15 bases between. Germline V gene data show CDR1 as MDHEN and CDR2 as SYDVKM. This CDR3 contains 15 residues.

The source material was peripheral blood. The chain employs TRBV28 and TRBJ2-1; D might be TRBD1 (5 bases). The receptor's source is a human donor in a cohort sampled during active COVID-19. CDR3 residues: CASSLSGQGYNEQFF. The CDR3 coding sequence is TGTGCCAGCAGCCTATCAGGGCAGGGCTACAATGAGCAGTTCTTC.